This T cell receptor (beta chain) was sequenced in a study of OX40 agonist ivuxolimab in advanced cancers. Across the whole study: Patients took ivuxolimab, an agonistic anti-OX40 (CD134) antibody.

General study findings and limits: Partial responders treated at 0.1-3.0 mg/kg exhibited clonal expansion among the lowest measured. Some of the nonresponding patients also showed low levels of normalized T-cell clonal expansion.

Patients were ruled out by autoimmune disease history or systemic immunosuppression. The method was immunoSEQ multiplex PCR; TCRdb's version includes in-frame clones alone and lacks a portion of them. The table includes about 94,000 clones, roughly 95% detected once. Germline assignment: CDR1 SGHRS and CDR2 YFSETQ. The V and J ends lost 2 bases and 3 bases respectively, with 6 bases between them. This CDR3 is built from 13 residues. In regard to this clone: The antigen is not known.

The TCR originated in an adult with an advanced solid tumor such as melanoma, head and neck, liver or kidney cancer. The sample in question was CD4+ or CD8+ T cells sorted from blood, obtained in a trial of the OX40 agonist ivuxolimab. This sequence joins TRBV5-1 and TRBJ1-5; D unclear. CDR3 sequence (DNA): TGCGCCAGCAGCTTTGACCACAATCAGCCCCAGCATTTT. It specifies CASSFDHNQPQHF.